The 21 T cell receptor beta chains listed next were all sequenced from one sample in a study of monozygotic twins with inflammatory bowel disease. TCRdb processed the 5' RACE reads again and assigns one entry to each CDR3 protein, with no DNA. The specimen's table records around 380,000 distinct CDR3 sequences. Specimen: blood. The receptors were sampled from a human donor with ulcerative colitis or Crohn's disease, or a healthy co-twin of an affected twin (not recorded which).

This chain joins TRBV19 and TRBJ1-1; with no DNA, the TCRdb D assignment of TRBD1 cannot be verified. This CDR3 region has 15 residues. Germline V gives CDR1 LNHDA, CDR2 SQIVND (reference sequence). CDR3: CASSKPPERNTEAFF.

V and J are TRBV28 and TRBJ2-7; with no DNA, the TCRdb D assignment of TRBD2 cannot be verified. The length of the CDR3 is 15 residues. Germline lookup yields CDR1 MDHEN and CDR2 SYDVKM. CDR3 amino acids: CATRTSGVSLGKQYF.

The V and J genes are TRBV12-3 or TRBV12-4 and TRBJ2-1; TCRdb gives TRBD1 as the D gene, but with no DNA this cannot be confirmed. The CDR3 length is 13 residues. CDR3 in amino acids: CASSPLGDNEQFF.

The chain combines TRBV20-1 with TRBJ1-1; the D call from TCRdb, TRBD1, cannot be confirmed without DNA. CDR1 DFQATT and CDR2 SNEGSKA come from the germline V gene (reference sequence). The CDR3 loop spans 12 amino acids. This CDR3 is CSARGNPSEAFF.

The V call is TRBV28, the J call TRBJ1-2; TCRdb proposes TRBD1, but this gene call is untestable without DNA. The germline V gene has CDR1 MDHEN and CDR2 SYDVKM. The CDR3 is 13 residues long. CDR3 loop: CATWDRTNYGYTF.

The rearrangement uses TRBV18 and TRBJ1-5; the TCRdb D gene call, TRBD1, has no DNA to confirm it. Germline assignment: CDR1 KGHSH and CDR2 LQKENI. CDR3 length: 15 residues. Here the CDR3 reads CASSPLQGRSQPQHF.

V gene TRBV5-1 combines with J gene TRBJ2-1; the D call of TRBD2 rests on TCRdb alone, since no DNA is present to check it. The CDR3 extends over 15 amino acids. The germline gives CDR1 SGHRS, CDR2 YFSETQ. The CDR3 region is CASSTGLAGGDEQFF.

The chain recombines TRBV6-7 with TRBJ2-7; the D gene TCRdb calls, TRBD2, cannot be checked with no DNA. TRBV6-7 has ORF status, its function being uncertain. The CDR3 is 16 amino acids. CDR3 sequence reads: CASSYSGSGGTYEQYF.

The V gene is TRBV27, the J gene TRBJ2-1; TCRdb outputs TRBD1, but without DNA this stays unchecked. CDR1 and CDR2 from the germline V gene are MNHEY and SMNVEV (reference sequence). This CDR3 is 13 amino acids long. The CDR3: CASSPPYYNEQFF.

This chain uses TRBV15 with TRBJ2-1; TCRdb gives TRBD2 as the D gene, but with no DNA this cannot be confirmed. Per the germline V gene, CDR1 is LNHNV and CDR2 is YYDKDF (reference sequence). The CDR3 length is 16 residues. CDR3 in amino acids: CATSRDRTSGTAEQFF.

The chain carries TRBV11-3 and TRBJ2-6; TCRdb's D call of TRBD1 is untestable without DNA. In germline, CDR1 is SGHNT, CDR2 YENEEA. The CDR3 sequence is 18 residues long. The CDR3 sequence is CASSGAGTGYSGANVLTF.

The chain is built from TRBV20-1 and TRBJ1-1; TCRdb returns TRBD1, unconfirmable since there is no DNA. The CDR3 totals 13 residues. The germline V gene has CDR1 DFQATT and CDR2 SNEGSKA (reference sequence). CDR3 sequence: CSAPGGRYTEAFF.

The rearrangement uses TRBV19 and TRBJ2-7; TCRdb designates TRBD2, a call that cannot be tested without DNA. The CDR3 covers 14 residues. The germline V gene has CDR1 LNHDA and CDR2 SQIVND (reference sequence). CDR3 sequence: CASSTKISPYEQYF.

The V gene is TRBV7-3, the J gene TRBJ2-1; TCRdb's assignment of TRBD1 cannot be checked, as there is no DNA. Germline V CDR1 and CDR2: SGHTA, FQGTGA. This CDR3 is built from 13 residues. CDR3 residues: CASSKDGNNEQFF.

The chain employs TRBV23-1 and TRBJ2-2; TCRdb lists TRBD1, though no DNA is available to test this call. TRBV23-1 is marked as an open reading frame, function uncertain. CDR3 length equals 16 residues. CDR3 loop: CASSQDRDSTTGELFF.

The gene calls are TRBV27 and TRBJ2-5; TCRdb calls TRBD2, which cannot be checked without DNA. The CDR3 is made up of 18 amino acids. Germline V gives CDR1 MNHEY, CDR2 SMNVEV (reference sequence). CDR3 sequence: CASSYLPPRRENQETQYF.

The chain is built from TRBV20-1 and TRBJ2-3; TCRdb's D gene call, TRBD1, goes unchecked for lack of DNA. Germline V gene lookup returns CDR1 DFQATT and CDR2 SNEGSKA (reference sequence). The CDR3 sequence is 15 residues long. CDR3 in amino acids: CSARAFSGRGDTQYF.

The CDR3 spells CSARPRDLNTEAFF. The chain employs TRBV20-1 and TRBJ1-1. Germline loops: CDR1 DFQATT, CDR2 SNEGSKA (reference sequence). CDR3 size: 14 residues.

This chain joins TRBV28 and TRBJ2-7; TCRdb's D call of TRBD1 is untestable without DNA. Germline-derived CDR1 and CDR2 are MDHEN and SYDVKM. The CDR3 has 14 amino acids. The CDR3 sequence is CASSLGVKAYEQYF. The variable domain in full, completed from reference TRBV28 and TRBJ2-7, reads DVKVTQSSRYLVKRTGEKVFLECVQDMDHENMFWYRQDPGLGLRLIYFSYDVKMKEKGDIPEGYSVSREKKERFSLILESASTNQTSMYLCASSLGVKAYEQYFGPGTRLTVT.

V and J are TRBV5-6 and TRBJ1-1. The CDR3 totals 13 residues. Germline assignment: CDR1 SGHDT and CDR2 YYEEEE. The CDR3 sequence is CASSEASNTEAFF.

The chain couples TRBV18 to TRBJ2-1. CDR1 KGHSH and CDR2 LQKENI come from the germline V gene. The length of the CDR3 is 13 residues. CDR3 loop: CASSPGRLNEQFF.